This T cell receptor (beta chain) was documented in a study of post-analysis software for immune sequencing data. Study-level findings and limits: Controls showed lower frequencies than patients for a handful of TRBV segments, and TRBV5-6, TRBV5-1 and TRBV20-1 were among these. The normalized Chao1 diversity of multiple sclerosis patients was significantly lower than that of controls. With F measure, samples from one preparation batch clustered together strongly.

This clonotype showed up many times. Its antigen remains unidentified. Prepared libraries of TCR beta cDNA carried unique molecular identifiers. Out of 1 to 10 million T cells, some 480,000 cDNA molecules were generated. TCRdb analysed the PCR reads with MiXCR anew, one entry per CDR3 protein. The sample comprises over 250,000 distinct CDR3 sequences, 30% to 45% of which are singletons, and 4% to 6% rests with the top ten. V was trimmed by 10 bases and J by 6 bases, leaving 16 bases between them. The length of the CDR3 is 13 residues. Germline V lookup: CDR1 MNHNS, CDR2 SASEGT. Sequencing was done on a sample of blood. This chain connects TRBV6-1 to TRBJ2-4; perhaps TRBD1 as D (6 bases). The source is a girl under 18 with multiple sclerosis. CDR3 in amino acids: CATRGLSGNIQYF. CDR3 in DNA: TGTGCCACCAGGGGTCTATCCGGAAACATTCAGTACTTC.